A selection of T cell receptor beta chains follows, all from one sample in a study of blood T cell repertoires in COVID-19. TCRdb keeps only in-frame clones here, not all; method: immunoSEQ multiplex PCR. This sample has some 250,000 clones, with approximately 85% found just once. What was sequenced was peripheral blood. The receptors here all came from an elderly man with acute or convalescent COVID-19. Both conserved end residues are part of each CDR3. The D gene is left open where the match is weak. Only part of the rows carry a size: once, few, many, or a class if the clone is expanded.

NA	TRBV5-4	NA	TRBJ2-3	TGTGCCAGCAGCTACACGGGGGGCACAGATACGCAGTATTTT	CASSYTGGTDTQYF
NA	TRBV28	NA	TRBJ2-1	TGTGCCGGGTGTCCATCACAGGAGGGTGAGCAGTTCTTC	CAGCPSQEGEQFF
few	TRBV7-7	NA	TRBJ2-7	TGTGCTAGCAGCTTAGCGGACAGCTACGAGCAGTACTTC	CASSLADSYEQYF
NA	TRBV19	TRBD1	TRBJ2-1	TGTGCCAGTAGTGAGGGACAGGCCAACAATGAGCAGTTCTTC	CASSEGQANNEQFF
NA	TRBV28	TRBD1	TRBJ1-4	TGTGCCAGCGGAGACAGGGGGAGAGAAAAACTGTTTTTT	CASGDRGREKLFF
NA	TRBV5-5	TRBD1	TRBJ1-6	TGTGCCAGCAGCTTGGGGGACAGCTATAATTCACCCCTCCACTTT	CASSLGDSYNSPLHF
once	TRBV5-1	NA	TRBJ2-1	TGCGCCAGCAGCTACGAGGGGGTGAGAAGTCAGAATGCCTTCTTC	CASSYEGVRSQNAFF
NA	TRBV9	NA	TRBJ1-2	TGTGCCAGCAGCGTAGACGGGGACTATGGCTACACCTTC	CASSVDGDYGYTF
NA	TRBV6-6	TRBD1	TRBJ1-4	TGTGCCAGCAGCCTGCGAGGGACAGATGAAAAACTGTTTTTT	CASSLRGTDEKLFF
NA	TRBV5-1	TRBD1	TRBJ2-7	TGCGCCAGCAGCTTGGGTAGGGGGCAGGGCTACGAGCAGTACTTC	CASSLGRGQGYEQYF